This passage covers 6 T cell receptor beta chains from one sample sequenced in a study of Graves' ophthalmopathy and Graves' hyperthyroidism. The study amplified TCR beta CDR3 regions using RNA transcripts. Second-round multiplex PCR came after a first-round RT-PCR that employed HTBI primers. TCRdb itself ran the multiplex PCR reads through MiXCR, one entry per CDR3 protein. The sample lists 500,000 to 600,000 distinct CDR3 sequences, about two fifths occurring once. The source material was peripheral blood or thyroid tissue (not recorded which). The origin of the receptors is an adult man with Graves' hyperthyroidism.

This clonotype was detected many times. The chain has TRBV7-9 and TRBJ1-1; 9 bases map to TRBD1. This CDR3 spans 14 amino acids. The V and J ends lost 2 bases and 8 bases, in that order; junction bases with no gene match: 6. CDR1 and CDR2 (germline): SEHNR, FQNEAQ (reference sequence). CDR3 in amino acids: CASSLPTGGSEAFF. The DNA for the CDR3 is TGTGCCAGCAGCTTACCGACAGGGGGGTCCGAAGCTTTCTTT.

This clonotype was counted only a few times. This chain links TRBV10-3 with TRBJ2-7, with D perhaps TRBD1 or TRBD2 (7 bases each). From germline, CDR1 is ENHRY and CDR2 SYGVKD. CDR3 length: 12 residues. The V end lost 5 bases, the J end lost 7 bases, and 12 bases lay between the germline ends. The CDR3 coding sequence is TGTGCCATCAGTTTCCAGGGGGGGGAGCAGTACTTC. Amino acid sequence: CAISFQGGEQYF.

The CDR3 coding sequence is TGCGCCAGCAGCCCGCGTAGGGACAGGGAAGATGAGGGGGACTATGGCTACACCTTC. Its protein product is CASSPRRDREDEGDYGYTF. The chain is built from TRBV5-1 and TRBJ1-2; TRBD1 agrees at 9 bases. Per germline, CDR1 SGHRS and CDR2 YFSETQ. The CDR3 runs 19 residues. Trimming cost V 4 bases and J 3 bases; bases outside gene matches: 19.

This rearrangement joins TRBV7-9 to TRBJ2-2; the match to TRBD1 covers 8 bases. This CDR3 is 14 amino acids long. With V trimmed by 5 bases and J by 4 bases, 3 bases remained unmatched. Germline values: CDR1 SEHNR, CDR2 FQNEAQ (reference sequence). The CDR3: CASSPTGATGELFF. The DNA for the CDR3 is TGTGCCAGCAGCCCGACAGGGGCCACCGGGGAGCTGTTTTTT.

As concerns this clonotype: An end of the junction differs from the germline gene, which may be a read error. The J gene is TRBJ2-2, the V gene TRBV10-3; D perhaps matches TRBD2 (5 bases). Germline V CDR1 and CDR2: ENHRY, SYGVKD. The CDR3 has 13 amino acids. The DNA of the CDR3 is TGTGCCAGCACTGAAAGGTGGGCCGGGGAGCCGTTTTTT. Its protein is CASTERWAGEPFF.

This clonotype was seen a handful of times. The rearrangement joins TRBV10-3 to TRBJ2-2; unclear D gene. The germline CDR1 and CDR2 sequences are ENHRY and SYGVKD. Trimming stripped 2 bases from V and 1 base from J, with 5 bases between. The CDR3 covers 14 residues. This CDR3 reads CAISEIGNTGELFF. The CDR3 DNA sequence: TGTGCCATCAGTGAGATTGGGAACACCGGGGAGCTGTTTTTT.